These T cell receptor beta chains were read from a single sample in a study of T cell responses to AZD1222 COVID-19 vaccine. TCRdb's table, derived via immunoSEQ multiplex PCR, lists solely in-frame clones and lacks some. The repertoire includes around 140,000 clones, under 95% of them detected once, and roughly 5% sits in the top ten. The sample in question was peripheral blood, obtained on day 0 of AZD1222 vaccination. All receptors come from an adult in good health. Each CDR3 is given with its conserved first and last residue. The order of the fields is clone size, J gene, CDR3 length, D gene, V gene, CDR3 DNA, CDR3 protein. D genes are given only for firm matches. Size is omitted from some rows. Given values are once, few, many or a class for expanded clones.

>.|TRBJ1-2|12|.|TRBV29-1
TGCAGCGTTGGGCCCGGGGAGGATGGCTACACCTTC
CSVGPGEDGYTF
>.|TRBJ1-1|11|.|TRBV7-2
TGTGCCAGCAGCTTAGTAAATGAAGCTTTCTTT
CASSLVNEAFF
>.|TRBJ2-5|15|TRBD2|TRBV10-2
TGCGCCAGCAGAAACACTCTAGCGGTACAAGAGACCCAGTACTTC
CASRNTLAVQETQYF
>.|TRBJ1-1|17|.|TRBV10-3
TGTGCCATCAGTGAGTCCCCTGGGGTGGTACAGGCTTCGGGAGCTTTCTTT
CAISESPGVVQASGAFF
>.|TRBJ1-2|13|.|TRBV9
TGTGCCAGCAGCGTAGTAGGGCTGGGCGGCTACACCTTC
CASSVVGLGGYTF
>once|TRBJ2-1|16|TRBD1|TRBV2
TGTGCCAGCAGATTACGGGACAGTTTTTGGGGCAATGAGCAGTTCTTC
CASRLRDSFWGNEQFF
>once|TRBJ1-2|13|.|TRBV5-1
TGCGCCAGCAGCCCGGACAGCTACTATGGCTACACCTTC
CASSPDSYYGYTF
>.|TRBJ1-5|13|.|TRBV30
TGTGCCTGGAGTGGACAGAGAAATCAGCCCCAGCATTTT
CAWSGQRNQPQHF
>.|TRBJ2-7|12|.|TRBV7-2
TGTGCCAGCAGCTCCCAATATTACGAGCAGTACTTC
CASSSQYYEQYF
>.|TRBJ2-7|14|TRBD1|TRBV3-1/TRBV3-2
TGTGCCAGCAGCCCCCGGGACAGTTCCTACGAGCAGTACTTC
CASSPRDSSYEQYF
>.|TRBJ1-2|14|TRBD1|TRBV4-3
TGCGCCAGCAGCCAAGATAACAGGGGATATGGCTACACCTTC
CASSQDNRGYGYTF
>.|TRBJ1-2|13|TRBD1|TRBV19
TGTGCCAGTAGTATCCAGGGGGCGAATGGCTACACCTTC
CASSIQGANGYTF
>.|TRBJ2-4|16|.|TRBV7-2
TGTGCCAGCAGCCCAGAAGGTTCTGGCACTTGGCGCATTCAGTACTTC
CASSPEGSGTWRIQYF
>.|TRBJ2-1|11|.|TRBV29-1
TGCAGCGTTGAAAGGGACAATGAGCAGTTCTTC
CSVERDNEQFF
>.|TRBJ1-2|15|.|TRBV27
TGTGCCAGCGGTCCCACCTTTCTGGCTAACTATGGCTACACCTTC
CASGPTFLANYGYTF
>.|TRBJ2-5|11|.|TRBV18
TGTGCCAGCTCACCGAAGGAGACCCAGTACTTC
CASSPKETQYF
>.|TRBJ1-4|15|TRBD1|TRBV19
TGTGCCAGTAGTATCCTGGGACAGGGGAGTGAAAAACTGTTTTTT
CASSILGQGSEKLFF
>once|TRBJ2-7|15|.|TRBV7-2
TGTGCCAGCAGCCACCCCGAACAGGATTCCTACGAGCAGTACTTC
CASSHPEQDSYEQYF
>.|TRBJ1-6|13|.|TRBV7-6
TGTGCCAGCAGCCCACTGGCAAATTCACCCCTCCACTTT
CASSPLANSPLHF
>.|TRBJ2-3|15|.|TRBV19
TGTGCCAGTAGTATAGCGGGGGGCGGGACAGATACGCAGTATTTT
CASSIAGGGTDTQYF
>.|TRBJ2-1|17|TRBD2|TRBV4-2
TGTGCCAGCAGCCTCAGGGCGGCTAGCGGATCCTACAATGAGCAGTTCTTC
CASSLRAASGSYNEQFF
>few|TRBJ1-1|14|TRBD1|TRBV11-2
TGTGCCAGCAGCCCCCGACAGGGGAACACTGAAGCTTTCTTT
CASSPRQGNTEAFF
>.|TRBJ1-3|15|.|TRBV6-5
TGTGCCAGCAGTCTTGGCTCTTTCTCTGGAAACACCATATATTTT
CASSLGSFSGNTIYF
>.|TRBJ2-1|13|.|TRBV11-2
TGTGCCAGCAGCCGCGGGACAAGTAATGAGCAGTTCTTC
CASSRGTSNEQFF
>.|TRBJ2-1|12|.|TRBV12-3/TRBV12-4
TGTGCCAGCAGTCCGGGGACTCATACGCAGTTCTTC
CASSPGTHTQFF
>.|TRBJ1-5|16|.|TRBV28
TGTGCCAGCAGTGCCCCCGGCAGGGAAATAGGTCAGCCCCAGCATTTT
CASSAPGREIGQPQHF
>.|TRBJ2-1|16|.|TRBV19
TGTGCCAGTAGTATACCCGGGTTTAGTAGTAGCAATGAGCAGTTCTTC
CASSIPGFSSSNEQFF